A selection of T cell receptor beta chains follows, all from one sample in a study of T-cell reconstitution after alpha-beta-depleted transplantation in children. Via MiXCR, TCRdb re-called the PCR reads, giving one row per CDR3 protein. This sample yields around 100,000 distinct CDR3 sequences, of which 9% to 12% are seen a single time; 34% belongs to the top ten. The specimen comprised PBMCs, sampled before TCRalphabeta/CD19-depleted stem cell transplant. Source of these receptors: a boy aged 2 to 10 with acute lymphoblastic leukemia, due to receive a stem cell transplant. Both conserved end residues are part of each CDR3. A D gene is named only where the DNA matches it firmly. Some rows have no size entry. The others give once, few or many, or a class for an expanded clone.

many TRBJ1-3 TRBV12-3/TRBV12-4 NA TGTGCCAGCAGTTTCCGTCCCGGAAACACCATATATTTT CASSFRPGNTIYF
many TRBJ2-1 TRBV7-2 NA TGTGCCAGCAGCTTAGCGGGCACCAATGAGCAGTTCTTC CASSLAGTNEQFF
many TRBJ2-7 TRBV12-3/TRBV12-4 TRBD2 TGTGCCAGCAGTCCGTTAGCGGGAGGGGGTACCTACGAGCAGTACTTC CASSPLAGGGTYEQYF
few TRBJ2-1 TRBV12-3/TRBV12-4 NA TGTGCCAGCAGTCCACCCGGACCCCGCTCCTACAATGAGCAGTTCTTC CASSPPGPRSYNEQFF
many TRBJ1-5 TRBV7-2 NA TGTGCCAGCAGCTTAGCCGGGGGGCTGAGGAATCAGCCCCAGCATTTT CASSLAGGLRNQPQHF
many TRBJ2-1 TRBV20-1 TRBD2 TGCAGTGCGTTCGTCATAGCGGGAGGCCCCGTAGTGGGGAATGAGCAGTTCTTC CSAFVIAGGPVVGNEQFF
few TRBJ2-1 TRBV4-2 TRBD2 TGTGCCAGCAGCCAGGCGTGGACTAGCGGGATCAATGAGCAGTTCTTC CASSQAWTSGINEQFF
few TRBJ2-3 TRBV20-1 NA TGCAGTGCTAGACCCCCTGGGGGTAGCACAGATACGCAGTATTTT CSARPPGGSTDTQYF
NA TRBJ2-6 TRBV7-9 NA TGTGCCAGCATCCGGGACATCTCTGGGGCCAACGTCCTGACTTTC CASIRDISGANVLTF
many TRBJ2-7 TRBV6-6 NA TGTGCCAGCAGTTATACGGGGGGCAACGAGCAGTACTTC CASSYTGGNEQYF
NA TRBJ2-5 TRBV7-3 NA TGTGCCAGCAGCTCTACAGGGGGGGGGACCCAGTACTTC CASSSTGGGTQYF
many TRBJ2-1 TRBV7-8 TRBD2 TGTGCCAGCAGCCTCGGGGGGGCGCTTTACAATGAGCAGTTCTTC CASSLGGALYNEQFF
many TRBJ2-1 TRBV11-2 TRBD1 TGTGCCAGCAGTTTCCGGGACAGCGTTTTCTATGAGCAGTTCTTC CASSFRDSVFYEQFF
many TRBJ2-5 TRBV20-1 NA TGCAGTGCCGAGCGGCGCAGGCAAGAGACCCAGTACTTC CSAERRRQETQYF
NA TRBJ2-7 TRBV28 NA TGTGCCAGCAGTTTATTGGACGAGCAGTACTTC CASSLLDEQYF
few TRBJ2-5 TRBV30 NA TGTGCCTGGAGTCTTGGGACCCAGTACTTC CAWSLGTQYF
few TRBJ2-7 TRBV19 NA TGTGCCAGCAAAAGGACAGCCGTCTCCTACGAGCAGTACTTC CASKRTAVSYEQYF
many TRBJ2-5 TRBV7-9 NA TGTGCCAGCAGCTTCTACCGGGACTCCCAGTCGGGCCAGTACTTC CASSFYRDSQSGQYF
few TRBJ2-5 TRBV2 NA TGTGCCAGCAGCGAAGAGACCCAGTACTTC CASSEETQYF
many TRBJ2-5 TRBV7-2 TRBD2 TGTGCCAGCAGCCAGCAGGCTAGCGGGTTCCAAGAGACCCAGTACTTC CASSQQASGFQETQYF
few TRBJ2-7 TRBV7-6 NA TGTGCCAGCAGCTTAGCGGAGGAGGGAACCAGCGAGCAGTACTTC CASSLAEEGTSEQYF
few TRBJ2-5 TRBV6-5 TRBD2 TGTGCCAGCAGTTACGGGCTAGCGGACCTGGAGACCCAGTACTTC CASSYGLADLETQYF
few TRBJ2-7 TRBV20-1 TRBD2 TGCAGTGTGACGGGACTAGCGGGTGACGAGCAGTACTTC CSVTGLAGDEQYF
NA TRBJ2-3 TRBV5-1 NA TGCGCCAGCAGCCCCCGGGACACCAGCACAGATACGCAGTATTTT CASSPRDTSTDTQYF